The 20 T cell receptor beta chains in this list originate from one sample, sequenced in a study of blood T cell repertoires in COVID-19. TCRdb keeps only in-frame clones here, not all; method: immunoSEQ multiplex PCR. The table has about 65,000 clones, roughly 71% seen once. Sequenced sample: peripheral blood. These receptors came from a human donor in a cohort sampled during active COVID-19.

The rearrangement uses TRBV28 and TRBJ2-7; D may be TRBD1 (6 bases). This CDR3 region has 14 residues. In germline, CDR1 is MDHEN, CDR2 SYDVKM. The V and J ends lost 1 base and 4 bases respectively, with 11 bases between them. CDR3 sequence reads: CASSLSGTKYEQYF. CDR3 DNA: TGTGCCAGCAGTTTATCGGGGACAAAGTACGAGCAGTACTTC.

V is TRBV29-1 and J is TRBJ1-2, with no clear D. The germline V and J ends were trimmed by 5 bases and 4 bases, with 8 bases remaining between them. Germline V gene sequence: CDR1 SQVTM, CDR2 ANQGSEA. The CDR3 contains 11 residues. The CDR3 protein is CSVSEGYGYTF. The CDR3 DNA is TGCAGCGTTTCGGAGGGCTATGGCTACACCTTC.

V gene TRBV6-2 or TRBV6-3 combines with J gene TRBJ2-1; tentatively, D is TRBD2 (6 bases). CDR1 and CDR2 (germline): MNHEY, SVGEGT. Trimming removed 8 bases from V and 7 bases from J, with 15 bases in between. The CDR3 length is 13 residues. The CDR3 DNA reads as TGTGCCAGCGGCCTCGGAGGGTTTAATGAGCAGTTCTTC. This sequence encodes CASGLGGFNEQFF.

The J gene is TRBJ1-2, the V gene TRBV30; perhaps TRBD1 as D (5 bases). Trimming took 3 bases from V and 8 from J, leaving 13 bases between them. The CDR3 loop spans 12 amino acids. The germline V gene encodes CDR1 GTSNPN and CDR2 SVGIG (reference sequence). CDR3 region: CAWRLGGGGYTF. DNA for the CDR3: TGTGCCTGGAGGTTGGGGGGAGGAGGCTACACCTTC.

This clone was observed a few times. The J gene is TRBJ1-2, the V gene TRBV2; TRBD1 aligns across 9 bases. Germline lookup yields CDR1 SNHLY and CDR2 FYNNEI. The CDR3 totals 13 residues. J was trimmed by 5 bases and V by 5 bases; bases with no gene match: 3. The CDR3 bases are TGTGCCAGCAGTCTGGACAGGGGTTATGGCTACACCTTC. Translation gives CASSLDRGYGYTF.

This clone occurred once. The chain uses TRBV7-2 and TRBJ2-7; D not resolved. CDR1 SGHTA and CDR2 FQGNSA come from the germline V gene. V was cut by 3 bases and J by 3 bases, with 12 bases left in between. This CDR3 has 14 residues. CDR3 residues: CASSLSSLFYEQYF. DNA of the CDR3: TGTGCCAGCAGCTTGTCTAGTTTGTTCTACGAGCAGTACTTC.

In its sample, this clone was seen once. The chain links TRBV2 to TRBJ2-1; the match to TRBD2 covers 8 bases. This CDR3 has 16 amino acids. CDR1 and CDR2 from the germline V gene are SNHLY and FYNNEI. V gave up 5 bases and J gave up 0 bases; unmatched junction bases: 6. As DNA, the CDR3 is TGTGCCAGCAGTCTAGCGGGTGGGAGCTCCTACAATGAGCAGTTCTTC. Translation: CASSLAGGSSYNEQFF.

The chain couples TRBV18 to TRBJ2-3; D possibly corresponds to TRBD2 (5 bases). The germline V gene encodes CDR1 KGHSH and CDR2 LQKENI. The V end lost 6 bases, the J end lost 6 bases, and 34 bases lay between the germline ends. The CDR3 is 20 amino acids. In nucleotides, the CDR3 is TGTGCCAGCTCCCCTTCCCACCGGCCCTTCGCAGAGGGAGATCAGGATACGCAGTATTTT. It translates to CASSPSHRPFAEGDQDTQYF.

The V and J genes are TRBV4-3 and TRBJ1-1; D not certain. The V gene's germline CDR1 is LGHNA and CDR2 YSLEER. CDR3 size: 13 residues. Trimming left V 6 bases short and J 3 bases short, with 11 bases between. For the CDR3, the DNA is TGCGCCAGCAGTTTGACGGGTGACACTGAAGCTTTCTTT. It is translated as CASSLTGDTEAFF.

This clone was observed a handful of times. The gene calls are TRBV5-4 and TRBJ1-2, with 12 positions matching TRBD1. This CDR3 has 14 residues. V was clipped by 4 bases and J by 10 bases; unmatched bases: 8. Germline V gene sequence: CDR1 SGHNT, CDR2 YYREEE (reference sequence). CDR3 nucleotide sequence: TGTGCCAGCAGCCGGTTCGGGACAGGGGGCGACTACACCTTC. This codes for CASSRFGTGGDYTF.

With regard to this clone: At one end, the junction sequence differs from germline, possibly due to a read error. The chain recombines TRBV19 with TRBJ2-5; D is perhaps TRBD1 (6 bases). This CDR3 comprises 13 residues. Germline CDR1 reads LNHDA; CDR2 reads SQIVND (reference sequence). Written as DNA, the CDR3 is TGTGTCAGTAGTCCGCAGGGGCGGGAGACCCAGTACTTC. Translated: CVSSPQGRETQYF.

The genes are TRBV12-3 or TRBV12-4 and TRBJ1-1; D may be TRBD1 (5 bases). This CDR3 spans 13 amino acids. V lost 5 bases and J 5 bases, leaving 12 bases between the germline ends. The CDR3 here is CASSTQPGTEAFF. The CDR3 DNA reads as TGTGCCAGCAGTACCCAACCAGGGACTGAAGCTTTCTTT.

The chain combines TRBV7-3 with TRBJ2-3; 9 nucleotides match TRBD2. This CDR3 is 16 amino acids long. In germline, CDR1 is SGHTA, CDR2 FQGTGA. The junction had 7 bases not matched to a gene; V was cut back by 2 bases and J by 4 bases. The CDR3 here is CASSLLMAGGADTQYF. The CDR3 bases are TGTGCCAGCAGCTTACTCATGGCGGGAGGGGCAGATACGCAGTATTTT. The variable domain in full, with the rest retrieved from reference TRBV7-3 and TRBJ2-3, is GAGVSQTPSNKVTEKGKYVELRCDPISGHTALYWYRQSLGQGPEFLIYFQGTGAADDSGLPNDRFFAVRPEGSVSTLKIQRTERGDSAVYLCASSLLMAGGADTQYFGPGTRLTVL.

The chain uses TRBV11-2 and TRBJ2-2; D remains ambiguous. The V end lost 6 bases, the J end lost 7 bases, and 12 bases lay between the germline ends. Germline assignment: CDR1 SGHAT and CDR2 FQNNGV. The CDR3 runs to 13 residues. CDR3 residues: CASSREAFGELFF. CDR3 sequence (DNA): TGTGCCAGCAGTCGTGAGGCCTTCGGGGAGCTGTTTTTT.

This chain connects TRBV5-1 to TRBJ1-4, with a possible D match to TRBD1 (5 bases). With 4 bases removed from V and 0 bases from J, the gap between germline ends came to 13 bases. CDR1 SGHRS and CDR2 YFSETQ come from the germline V gene. The length of the CDR3 is 16 residues. This CDR3 is CASSLGVGATNEKLFF. In nucleotides, the CDR3 is TGCGCCAGCAGCCTTGGAGTAGGGGCAACTAATGAAAAACTGTTTTTT.

The V gene is TRBV7-2, the J gene TRBJ1-1; TRBD1 might be the D (6 bases). Per germline, CDR1 SGHTA and CDR2 FQGNSA. V lost 6 bases, J lost 5 bases, and 16 bases lay in between. This CDR3 spans 14 amino acids. Written as DNA, the CDR3 is TGTGCCAGCAGAGAGGGGGGGGCCGGGACTGAAGCTTTCTTT. It codes for CASREGGAGTEAFF.

The rearrangement joins TRBV29-1 to TRBJ2-3; 13 bases map to TRBD2. Germline V gene lookup returns CDR1 SQVTM and CDR2 ANQGSEA. With V trimmed by 5 bases and J by 4 bases, 9 bases remained unmatched. This CDR3 has 16 amino acids. The CDR3: CSVQKGLAGSADTQYF. CDR3 DNA: TGCAGCGTTCAAAAGGGACTAGCGGGAAGCGCAGATACGCAGTATTTT.

The chain is built from TRBV11-2 and TRBJ2-5, with D unresolved. This CDR3 region has 14 residues. V gave up 3 bases and J gave up 4 bases, with 12 bases separating them. The germline CDR1 and CDR2 sequences are SGHAT and FQNNGV. CDR3 bases: TGTGCCAGCAGCTTCCCGGGTACCGGAGAGACCCAGTACTTC. As protein: CASSFPGTGETQYF.

The chain has TRBV5-4 and TRBJ2-7, with D tentatively TRBD1 (6 bases). Germline lookup yields CDR1 SGHNT and CDR2 YYREEE (reference sequence). The length of the CDR3 is 16 residues. V lost 0 bases, J lost 2 bases, and 15 bases lay in between. This chain's CDR3 is CASSLGGGAATYEQYF. CDR3 DNA: TGTGCCAGCAGCTTGGGAGGGGGTGCAGCTACCTACGAGCAGTACTTC.

The V call is TRBV3-1 (or the pseudogene TRBV3-2), the J call TRBJ2-6; the D is unclear. Trimming shortened V by 1 base and J by 0 bases, and 4 bases separated the two germline ends. The CDR3 loop spans 15 amino acids. Germline-derived CDR1 and CDR2 are LGHDT and YNNKEL (reference sequence). The CDR3: CASSQGYSGANVLTF. The CDR3 DNA sequence: TGTGCCAGCAGCCAAGGCTACTCTGGGGCCAACGTCCTGACTTTC.